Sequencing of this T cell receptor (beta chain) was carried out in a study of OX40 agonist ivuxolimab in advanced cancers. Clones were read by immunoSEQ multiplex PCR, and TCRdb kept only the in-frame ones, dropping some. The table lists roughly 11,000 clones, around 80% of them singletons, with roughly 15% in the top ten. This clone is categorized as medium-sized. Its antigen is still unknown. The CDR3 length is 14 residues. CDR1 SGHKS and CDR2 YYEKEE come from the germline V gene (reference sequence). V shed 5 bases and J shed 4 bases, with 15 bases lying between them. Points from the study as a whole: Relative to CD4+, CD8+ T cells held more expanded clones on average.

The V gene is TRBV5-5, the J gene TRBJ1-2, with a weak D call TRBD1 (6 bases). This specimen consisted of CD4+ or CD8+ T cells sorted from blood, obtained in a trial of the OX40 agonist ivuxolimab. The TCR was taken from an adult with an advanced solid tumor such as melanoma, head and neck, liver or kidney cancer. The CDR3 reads CASSPDSGGYGYTF. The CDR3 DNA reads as TGTGCCAGCAGTCCGGACAGTGGGGGCTATGGCTACACCTTC.